Here is one T cell receptor (beta chain) with its context. Generated by immunoSEQ multiplex PCR, the TCRdb table keeps only in-frame clones and is missing some. This table holds hundreds of thousands of clones, roughly 90% found once. This sample is drawn from a study of shared T cell receptors in the human thymus. V was trimmed by 11 bases and J by 2 bases, leaving 16 bases between them. Per germline, CDR1 SNHLY and CDR2 FYNNEI. The CDR3 is made up of 13 amino acids. Another study also made use of these data, one on human thymus T cells. Per that paper: Overlap was high between thymic repertoires from unrelated individuals, as reported in related research.

The specimen sequenced was thymocytes. The gene calls are TRBV2 and TRBJ2-7; a possible D gene is TRBD1 (6 bases). This TCR was sampled from a boy less than two years old with a congenital heart defect. The CDR3 nucleotides are TGTGCCCAGAAGAAGGGGGTGCCCTACGAGCAGTACTTC. Amino acid sequence: CAQKKGVPYEQYF.